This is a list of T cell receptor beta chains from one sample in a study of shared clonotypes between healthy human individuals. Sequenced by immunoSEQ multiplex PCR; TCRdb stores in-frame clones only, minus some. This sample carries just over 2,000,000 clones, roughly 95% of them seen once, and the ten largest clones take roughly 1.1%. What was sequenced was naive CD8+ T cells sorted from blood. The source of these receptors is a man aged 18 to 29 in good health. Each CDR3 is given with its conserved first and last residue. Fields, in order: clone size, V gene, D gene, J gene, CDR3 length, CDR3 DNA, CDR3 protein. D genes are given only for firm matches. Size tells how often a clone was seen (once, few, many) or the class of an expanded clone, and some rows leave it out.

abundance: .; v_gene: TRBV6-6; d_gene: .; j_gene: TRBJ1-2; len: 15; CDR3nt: TGTGCCAGCAGGCCTGCCGGGACATTGGGCTATGGCTACACCTTC; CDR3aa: CASRPAGTLGYGYTF
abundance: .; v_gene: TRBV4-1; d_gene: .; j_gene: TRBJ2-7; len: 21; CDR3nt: TGCGCCAGCAGCCAAGAGGGCCCACCCAGCGGGTCCTACCTTAAAACCTACGAGCAGTACTTC; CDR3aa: CASSQEGPPSGSYLKTYEQYF
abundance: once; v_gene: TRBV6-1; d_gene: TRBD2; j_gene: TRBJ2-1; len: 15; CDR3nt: TGTGCCAGCAGTGAGTCCAGCGGGGGAGGCAATGAGCAGTTCTTC; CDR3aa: CASSESSGGGNEQFF
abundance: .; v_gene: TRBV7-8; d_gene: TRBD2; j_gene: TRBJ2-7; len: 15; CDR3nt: TGTGCCAGCAGCTTTGGGACTAGCGGGGGCGACGAGCAGTACTTC; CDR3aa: CASSFGTSGGDEQYF
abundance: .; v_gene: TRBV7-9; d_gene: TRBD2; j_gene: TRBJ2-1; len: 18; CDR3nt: TGTGCCAGCAGACCCGGGACTAGCGGGAGGGCCGAATACAATGAGCAGTTCTTC; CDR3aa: CASRPGTSGRAEYNEQFF
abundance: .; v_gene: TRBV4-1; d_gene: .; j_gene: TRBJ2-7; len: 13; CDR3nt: TGCGCCAGCAGCCCGCTCCTCGGTCTCGAGCAGTACTTC; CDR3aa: CASSPLLGLEQYF
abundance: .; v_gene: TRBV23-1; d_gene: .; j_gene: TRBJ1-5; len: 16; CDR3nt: TGCGCCAGCAGTCAATCTAGGAAAAGGGGGAATCAGCCCCAGCATTTT; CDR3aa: CASSQSRKRGNQPQHF
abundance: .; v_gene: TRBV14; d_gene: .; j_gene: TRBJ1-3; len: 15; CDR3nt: TGTGCCAGCAGCCAAGATCCAGGGTCTGGAAACACCATATATTTT; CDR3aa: CASSQDPGSGNTIYF
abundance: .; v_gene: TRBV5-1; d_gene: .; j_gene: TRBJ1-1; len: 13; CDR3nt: TGCGCCAGCAGCTTGGCCTGGGATAGGAAAGCTTTCTTT; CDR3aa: CASSLAWDRKAFF
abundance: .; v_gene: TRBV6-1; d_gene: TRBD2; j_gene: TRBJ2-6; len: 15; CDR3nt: TGTGCCAGCAGTCAGCTAGCGGCTGGGGCCAACGTCCTGACTTTC; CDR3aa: CASSQLAAGANVLTF
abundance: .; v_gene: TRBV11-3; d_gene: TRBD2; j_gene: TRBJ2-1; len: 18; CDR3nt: TGTGCCAGCAGCTTATTACAGGGCGCAGCGGGGGAAAACAATGAGCAGTTCTTC; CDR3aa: CASSLLQGAAGENNEQFF
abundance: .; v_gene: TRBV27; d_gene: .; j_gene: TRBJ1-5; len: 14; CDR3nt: TGTGCCAGCAGTTTAGGGGGTAGTGGTCAGCCCCAGCATTTT; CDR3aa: CASSLGGSGQPQHF
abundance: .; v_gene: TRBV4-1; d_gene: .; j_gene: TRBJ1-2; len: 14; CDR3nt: TGCGCCAGCAGCCCCCGCCAGGCAAACTATGGCTACACCTTC; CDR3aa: CASSPRQANYGYTF
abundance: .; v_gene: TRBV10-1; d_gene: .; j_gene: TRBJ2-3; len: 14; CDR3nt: TGCGCCAGCAGCGATCAACAGGGCCCAGATACGCAGTATTTT; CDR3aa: CASSDQQGPDTQYF
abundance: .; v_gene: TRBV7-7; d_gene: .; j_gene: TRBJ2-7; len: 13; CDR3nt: TGTGCTAGCAGCTTAGGACCTTTCTACGAGCAGTACTTC; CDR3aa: CASSLGPFYEQYF
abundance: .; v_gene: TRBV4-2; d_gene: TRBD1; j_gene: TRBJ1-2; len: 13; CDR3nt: TGTGCCTCCCGTTACCAGGGGGACTATGGCTACACCTTC; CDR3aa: CASRYQGDYGYTF
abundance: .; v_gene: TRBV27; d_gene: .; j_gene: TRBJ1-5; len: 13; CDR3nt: TGTGCCAGCATGGAAGCCAGCAATCAGCCCCAGCATTTT; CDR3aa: CASMEASNQPQHF
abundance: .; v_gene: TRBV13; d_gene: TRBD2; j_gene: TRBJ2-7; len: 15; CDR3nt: TGTGCCAGCAGCTTAGGGGCGGGGGGACCCAAGGAGCAGTACTTC; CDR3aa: CASSLGAGGPKEQYF
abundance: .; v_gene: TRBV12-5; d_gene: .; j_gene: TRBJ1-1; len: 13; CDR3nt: TGTGCTAGTGGTTTGCCCCGAGGGGCAGAAGCTTTCTTT; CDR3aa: CASGLPRGAEAFF
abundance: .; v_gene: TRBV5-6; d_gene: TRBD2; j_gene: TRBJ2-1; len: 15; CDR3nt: TGTGCCAGCAGCTCTCCGGGACTAGCGGGCAATGAGCAGTTCTTC; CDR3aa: CASSSPGLAGNEQFF